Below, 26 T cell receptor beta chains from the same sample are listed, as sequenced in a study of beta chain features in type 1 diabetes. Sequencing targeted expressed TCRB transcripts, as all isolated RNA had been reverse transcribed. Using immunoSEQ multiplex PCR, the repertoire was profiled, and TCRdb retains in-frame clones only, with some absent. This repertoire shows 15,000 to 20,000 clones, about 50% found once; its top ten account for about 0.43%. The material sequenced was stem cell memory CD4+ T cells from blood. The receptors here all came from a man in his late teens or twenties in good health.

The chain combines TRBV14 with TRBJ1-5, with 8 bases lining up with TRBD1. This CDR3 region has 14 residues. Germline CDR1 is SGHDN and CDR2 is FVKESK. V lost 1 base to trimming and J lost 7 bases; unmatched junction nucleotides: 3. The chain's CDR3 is CASSQVDREQPQHF. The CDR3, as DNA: TGTGCCAGCAGCCAAGTGGACAGGGAACAGCCCCAGCATTTT.

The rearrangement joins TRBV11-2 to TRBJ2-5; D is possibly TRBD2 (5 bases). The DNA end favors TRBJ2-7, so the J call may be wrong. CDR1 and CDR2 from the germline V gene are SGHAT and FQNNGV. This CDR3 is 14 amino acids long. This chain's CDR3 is CASSPPPLAGEQYF. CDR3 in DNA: TGTGCCAGCAGCCCCCCTCCTTTGGCGGGCGAGCAGTACTTC.

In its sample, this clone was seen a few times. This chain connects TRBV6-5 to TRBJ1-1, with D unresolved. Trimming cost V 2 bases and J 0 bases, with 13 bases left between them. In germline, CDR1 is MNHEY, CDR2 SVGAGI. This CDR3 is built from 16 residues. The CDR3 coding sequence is TGTGCCAGCAGTTACCGAGGGCTTCGAATGAACACTGAAGCTTTCTTT. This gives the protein CASSYRGLRMNTEAFF.

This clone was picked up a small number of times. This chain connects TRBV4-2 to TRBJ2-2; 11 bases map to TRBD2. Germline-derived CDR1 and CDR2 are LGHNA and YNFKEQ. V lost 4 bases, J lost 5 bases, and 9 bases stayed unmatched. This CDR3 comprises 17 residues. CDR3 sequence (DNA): TGTGCCAGCAGCCCGTCCCTAGCGGGAGGACCTACCGGGGAGCTGTTTTTT. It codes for CASSPSLAGGPTGELFF.

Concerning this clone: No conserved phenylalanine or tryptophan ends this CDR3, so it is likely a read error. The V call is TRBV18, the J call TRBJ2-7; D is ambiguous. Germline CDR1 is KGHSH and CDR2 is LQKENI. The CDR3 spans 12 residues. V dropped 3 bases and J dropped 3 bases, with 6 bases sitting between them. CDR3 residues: CASSPADYEQYL. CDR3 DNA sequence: TGTGCCAGCTCACCCGCGGACTACGAGCAGTACCTC.

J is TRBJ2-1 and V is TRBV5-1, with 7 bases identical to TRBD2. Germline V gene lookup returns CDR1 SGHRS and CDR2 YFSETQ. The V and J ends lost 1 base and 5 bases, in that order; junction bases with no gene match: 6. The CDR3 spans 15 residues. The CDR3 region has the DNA TGCGCCAGCAGCTTGAGGGCTAGCGGCGACAATGAGCAGTTCTTC. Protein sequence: CASSLRASGDNEQFF.

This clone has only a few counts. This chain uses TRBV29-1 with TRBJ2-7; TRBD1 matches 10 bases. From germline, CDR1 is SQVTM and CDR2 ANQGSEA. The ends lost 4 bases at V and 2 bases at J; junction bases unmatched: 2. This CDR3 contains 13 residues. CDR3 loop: CSVVGQGAYEQYF. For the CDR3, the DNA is TGCAGCGTTGTAGGACAGGGGGCCTACGAGCAGTACTTC.

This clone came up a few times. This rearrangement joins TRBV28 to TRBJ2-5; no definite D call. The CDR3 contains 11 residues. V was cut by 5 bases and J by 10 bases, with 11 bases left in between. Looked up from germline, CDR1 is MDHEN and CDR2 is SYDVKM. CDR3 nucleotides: TGTGCCAGCAGTAATGAGTTTGTCCAGTACTTC. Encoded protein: CASSNEFVQYF.

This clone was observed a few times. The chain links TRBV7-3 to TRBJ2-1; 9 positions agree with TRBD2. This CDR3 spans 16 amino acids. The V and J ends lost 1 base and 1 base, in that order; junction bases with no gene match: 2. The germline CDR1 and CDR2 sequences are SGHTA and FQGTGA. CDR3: CASSLISGSSYNEQFF. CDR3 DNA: TGTGCCAGCAGCTTAATTAGCGGGAGTTCCTACAATGAGCAGTTCTTC.

CDR3 coding DNA: TGCGCCAGCAGCCAAGAGGCGCGGGGCACGAATGAAAAACTGTTTTTT. This codes for CASSQEARGTNEKLFF. The chain carries TRBV4-3 and TRBJ1-4; the D gene is possibly TRBD1 (5 bases). CDR1 and CDR2 (germline): LGHNA, YSLEER. Trimming stripped 0 bases from V and 5 bases from J, with 13 bases between. This CDR3 has 16 amino acids.

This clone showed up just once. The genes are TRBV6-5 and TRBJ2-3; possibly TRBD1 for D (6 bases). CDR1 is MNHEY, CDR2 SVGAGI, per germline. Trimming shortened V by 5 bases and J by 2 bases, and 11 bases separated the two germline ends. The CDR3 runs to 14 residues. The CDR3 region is CASSSQGFTDTQYF. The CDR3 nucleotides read TGTGCCAGCAGTAGTCAGGGGTTCACAGATACGCAGTATTTT.

The CDR3 region is CASSLVGQGAHEQYF. CDR3 sequence (DNA): TGTGCCAGCAGCTTAGTGGGACAGGGGGCCCACGAGCAGTACTTC. The J gene is TRBJ2-7, the V gene TRBV7-2; 12 bases are a match to TRBD1. The CDR3 consists of 15 residues. Looked up from germline, CDR1 is SGHTA and CDR2 is FQGNSA. V gave up 1 base and J gave up 5 bases; unmatched junction bases: 3.

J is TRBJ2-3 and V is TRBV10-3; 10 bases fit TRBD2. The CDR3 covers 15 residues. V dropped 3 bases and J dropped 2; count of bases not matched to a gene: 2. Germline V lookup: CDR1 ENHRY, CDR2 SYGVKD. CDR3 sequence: CAISEAGGVTDTQYF. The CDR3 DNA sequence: TGTGCCATCAGTGAAGCGGGGGGGGTCACAGATACGCAGTATTTT.

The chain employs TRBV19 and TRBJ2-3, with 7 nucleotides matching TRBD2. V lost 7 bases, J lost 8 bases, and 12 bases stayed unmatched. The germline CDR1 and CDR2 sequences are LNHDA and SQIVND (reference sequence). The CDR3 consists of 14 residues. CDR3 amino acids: CASNAGEAEGTQYF. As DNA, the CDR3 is TGTGCCAGTAACGCGGGAGAAGCAGAGGGTACGCAGTATTTT.

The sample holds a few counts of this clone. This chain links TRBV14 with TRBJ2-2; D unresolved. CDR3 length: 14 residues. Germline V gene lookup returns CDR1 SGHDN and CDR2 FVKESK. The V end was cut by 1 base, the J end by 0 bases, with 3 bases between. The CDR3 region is CASSQGANTGELFF. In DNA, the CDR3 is TGTGCCAGCAGCCAAGGAGCGAACACCGGGGAGCTGTTTTTT.

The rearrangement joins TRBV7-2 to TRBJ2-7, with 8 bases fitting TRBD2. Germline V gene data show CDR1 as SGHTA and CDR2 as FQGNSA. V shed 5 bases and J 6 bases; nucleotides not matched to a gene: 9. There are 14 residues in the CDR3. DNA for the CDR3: TGTGCCAGCAGCATCAGCGGGAGTGGCGCCGAGCAGTACTTC. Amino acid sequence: CASSISGSGAEQYF.

The CDR3 DNA is TGTGCCAGCAGCGTAGACCAGGGGGCGAATTCACCCCTCCACTTT. Translating it yields CASSVDQGANSPLHF. The chain couples TRBV9 to TRBJ1-6, with 8 bases identical to TRBD1. This CDR3 region has 15 residues. Unmatched junction bases numbered 3, after V lost 0 bases and J lost 7 bases. Germline V gene lookup returns CDR1 SGDLS and CDR2 YYNGEE. The full variable domain, with the rest looked up from reference TRBV9 and TRBJ1-6, is DSGVTQTPKHLITATGQRVTLRCSPRSGDLSVYWYQQSLDQGLQFLIQYYNGEERAKGNILERFSAQQFPDLHSELNLSSLELGDSALYFCASSVDQGANSPLHFGNGTRLTVT.

The CDR3 DNA reads TGCGCCAGCAGCCGCCTCCATTTGACGGGGAACACTGAAGCTTTCTTT. It is translated as CASSRLHLTGNTEAFF. The V gene is TRBV4-3, the J gene TRBJ1-1; D call uncertain. Germline CDR1 LGHNA, CDR2 YSLEER. V was cut by 4 bases and J by 1 base, with 16 bases left in between. The CDR3 covers 16 residues.

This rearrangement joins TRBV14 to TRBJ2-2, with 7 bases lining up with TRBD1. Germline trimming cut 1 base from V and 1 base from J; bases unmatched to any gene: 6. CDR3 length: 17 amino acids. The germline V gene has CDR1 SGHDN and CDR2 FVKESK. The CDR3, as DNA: TGTGCCAGCAGCCAAGTCCTAGGGGGCCTGAACACCGGGGAGCTGTTTTTT. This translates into CASSQVLGGLNTGELFF.

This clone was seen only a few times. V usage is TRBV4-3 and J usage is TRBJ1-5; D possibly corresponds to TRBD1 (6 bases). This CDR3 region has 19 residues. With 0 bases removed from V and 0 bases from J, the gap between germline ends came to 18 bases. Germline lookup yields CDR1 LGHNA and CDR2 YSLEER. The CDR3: CASSQDLQGRGNSNQPQHF. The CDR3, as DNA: TGCGCCAGCAGCCAAGATCTGCAGGGTAGGGGGAATAGCAATCAGCCCCAGCATTTT.

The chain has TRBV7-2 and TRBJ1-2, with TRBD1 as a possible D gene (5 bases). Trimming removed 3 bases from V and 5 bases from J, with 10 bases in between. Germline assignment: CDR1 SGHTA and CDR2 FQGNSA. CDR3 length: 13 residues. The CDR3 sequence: CASSFDRQYGYTF. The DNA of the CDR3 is TGTGCCAGCAGCTTCGACAGACAGTATGGCTACACCTTC.

Written as DNA, the CDR3 is TGTGCCAGCAGCGTAGATGGGAGCTCCTACGAGCAGTACTTC. Amino acids: CASSVDGSSYEQYF. The chain links TRBV9 to TRBJ2-7; perhaps TRBD2 as D (5 bases). Looked up from germline, CDR1 is SGDLS and CDR2 is YYNGEE. The CDR3 has 14 residues. V lost 0 bases, J lost 0 bases, and 7 bases lay in between.

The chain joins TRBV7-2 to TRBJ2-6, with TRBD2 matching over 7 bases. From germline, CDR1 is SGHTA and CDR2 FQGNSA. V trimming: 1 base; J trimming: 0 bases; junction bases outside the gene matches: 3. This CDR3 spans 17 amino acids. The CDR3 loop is CASSLGGGRSGANVLTF. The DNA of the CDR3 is TGTGCCAGCAGCTTAGGCGGGGGACGCTCTGGGGCCAACGTCCTGACTTTC.

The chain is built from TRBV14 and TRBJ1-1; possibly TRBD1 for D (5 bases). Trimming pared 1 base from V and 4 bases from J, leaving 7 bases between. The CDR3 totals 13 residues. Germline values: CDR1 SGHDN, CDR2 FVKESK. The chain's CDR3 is CASSQVRATEAFF. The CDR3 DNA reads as TGTGCCAGCAGCCAAGTCAGGGCCACTGAAGCTTTCTTT.

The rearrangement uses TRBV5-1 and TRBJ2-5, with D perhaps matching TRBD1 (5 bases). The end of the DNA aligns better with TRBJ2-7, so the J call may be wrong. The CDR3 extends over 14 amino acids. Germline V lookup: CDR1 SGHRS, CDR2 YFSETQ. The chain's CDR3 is CASSPSTDSYEQYF. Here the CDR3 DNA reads TGCGCCAGCAGCCCTTCGACAGATTCCTACGAGCAGTACTTC.

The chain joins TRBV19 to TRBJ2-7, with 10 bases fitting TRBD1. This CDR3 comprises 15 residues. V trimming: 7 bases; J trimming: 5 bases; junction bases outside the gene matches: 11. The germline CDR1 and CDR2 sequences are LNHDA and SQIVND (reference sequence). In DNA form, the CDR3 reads TGTGCCAGTAACTCGGGTGACAGGGGGCACGACGAGCAGTACTTC. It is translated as CASNSGDRGHDEQYF. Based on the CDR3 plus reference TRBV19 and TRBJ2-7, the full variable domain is DGGITQSPKYLFRKEGQNVTLSCEQNLNHDAMYWYRQDPGQGLRLIYYSQIVNDFQKGDIAEGYSVSREKKESFPLTVTSAQKNPTAFYLCASNSGDRGHDEQYFGPGTRLTVT.